The text below deals with one T cell receptor (beta chain). Its target is not known. These data are taken from a study of cytomegalovirus exposure and HLA in healthy donors. Study as a whole: There were 100 million to 120 million unique TCR beta sequences, drawn from around 180 million T cells, in an earlier analysis. Study results and limitations: Within an earlier analysis, most TCR beta V segments proved productive either about 90% or about 30% of the time. The listing of 150 or so TCR beta chains classed them as cytomegalovirus-associated. What was likely a sequencing artifact was a cluster of highly shared sequence variants.

The PCR contained 60 Vbeta and 13 Jbeta primers. The protocol was immunoSEQ multiplex PCR, while the TCRdb copy is restricted to in-frame clones and leaves out a portion. The top ten hold around 4.5% of the sample, which has roughly 100,000 clones, about 75% seen once. Germline V CDR1 and CDR2: LNHDA, SQIVND (reference sequence). V lost 6 bases to trimming and J lost 7 bases; unmatched junction nucleotides: 12. This CDR3 contains 16 residues. Material: PBMCs. The TCR comes from a woman in her thirties or forties in good health and CMV-seronegative. The rearrangement joins TRBV19 to TRBJ2-2; TRBD1 agrees at 9 bases. This CDR3 reads CASSPVRDRVGGELFF. The CDR3 DNA reads TGTGCCAGTAGCCCCGTGAGGGACAGGGTCGGCGGGGAGCTGTTTTTT.